These T cell receptor beta chains were read from a single sample in a study. TCRdb fed the RT-PCR reads into MiXCR, producing one record per CDR3 protein. In the table there are about 680,000 distinct CDR3 sequences, 13% to 15% of which are singletons. Specimen: memory CD4+ T cells from blood. These receptors were taken from a female donor in good health, serving as a healthy control. CDR3s include the opening cysteine and the closing phenylalanine or tryptophan. The D gene is left open where the match is weak. Size is omitted from some rows. Given values are once, few, many or a class for expanded clones.

>TRBJ1-2|-|-|TRBV7-9
TGTGCCAGCAGCCCCGCGGGGGCTTTGGGCTATGGCTACACCTTC
CASSPAGALGYGYTF
>TRBJ2-3|many|-|TRBV10-3
TGTGCCATCAGTCCCAACCTGGGAAGGGGTTCGACAGATACGCAGTATTTT
CAISPNLGRGSTDTQYF
>TRBJ1-5|few|-|TRBV6-5
TGTGCCAGCAGTTACTCTGGGGAGGAAAAGCCCCAGCATTTT
CASSYSGEEKPQHF
>TRBJ1-4|many|-|TRBV9
TGTGCCAGCAGCCCCACAGGAACAACTAATGAAAAACTGTTTTTT
CASSPTGTTNEKLFF
>TRBJ1-2|many|-|TRBV6-5
TGTGCCAGCAGTACAGTCGATTACGGTGGCTACACCTTC
CASSTVDYGGYTF
>TRBJ2-1|many|-|TRBV10-3
TGTGCCATCAAGTCCTCCTACAATGAGCAGTTCTTC
CAIKSSYNEQFF
>TRBJ1-5|-|-|TRBV12-3/TRBV12-4
TGTGCCAGCAGTTTCATCAGCTATCAGCCCCAGCATTTT
CASSFISYQPQHF
>TRBJ2-1|few|TRBD2|TRBV12-3/TRBV12-4
TGTGCCAGCACCACACGAGCGGGGGTCAACAATGAGCAGTTCTTC
CASTTRAGVNNEQFF
>TRBJ1-2|few|-|TRBV3-1
TGTGCCAGCAGCCACGAGGGGCCCGGGAATGGCTACACCTTC
CASSHEGPGNGYTF
>TRBJ1-2|many|-|TRBV27
TGTGCCAGCAGTTATAGGGGAGGGCAAGGAGGCTACACCTTC
CASSYRGGQGGYTF
>TRBJ2-7|-|TRBD2|TRBV2
TGTGCCAGCAGTTCCCTAGCGGGAGGGCCGCAGCAGTACTTC
CASSSLAGGPQQYF
>TRBJ2-5|-|-|TRBV6-5
TGTGCCAGCAGTTACTCACGGGGGGCTCGAGAGACCCAGTACTTC
CASSYSRGARETQYF
>TRBJ2-1|few|TRBD2|TRBV3-1
TGTGCCAGCAGCCATCGGACTAGCGGGAGGGCCATCAATGAGCAGTTCTTC
CASSHRTSGRAINEQFF
>TRBJ2-3|few|TRBD2|TRBV5-1
TGCGCCAGCAGGTTCGGGGGAGGGATCACAGATACGCAGTATTTT
CASRFGGGITDTQYF
>TRBJ2-3|many|-|TRBV24-1
TGTGCCACCAGTCGGGGATCCGATCGGTCAGATACGCAGTATTTT
CATSRGSDRSDTQYF
>TRBJ2-5|few|-|TRBV7-8
TGTGCCAGCAGCTTAGGTCCGGACGGAGGGACCCAGTACTTC
CASSLGPDGGTQYF
>TRBJ2-1|-|TRBD1|TRBV20-1
TGCAGTGCTAGAGATGGCAGGGGGCCCAATGAGCAGTTCTTC
CSARDGRGPNEQFF
>TRBJ2-1|-|-|TRBV6-1
TGTGCCAACACCCGACCCGAGATAGGTGAGCAGTTCTTC
CANTRPEIGEQFF
>TRBJ2-3|-|TRBD2|TRBV5-6
TGTGCCAGCAGCTTACGTGGGACTAGCGGCACAGATACGCAGTATTTT
CASSLRGTSGTDTQYF
>TRBJ1-1|many|-|TRBV29-1
TGCAGCGTTTGGGGAACTGAAGCTTTCTTT
CSVWGTEAFF
>TRBJ1-1|once|-|TRBV19
TGTGCCAGTAGTTCCGGGGGCGGGGTGTACACTGAAGCTTTCTTT
CASSSGGGVYTEAFF
>TRBJ2-7|-|-|TRBV20-1
TGCAGTGCTAGAGAATCGACCTACGAGCAGTACTTC
CSARESTYEQYF
>TRBJ1-6|few|-|TRBV20-1
TGCAGTGCTCCCCCCAAGGGGGGCTACAATTCACCCCTCCACTTT
CSAPPKGGYNSPLHF
>TRBJ2-7|many|-|TRBV20-1
TGCAGTGCTGACCCTGGACACAGCTACGAGCAGTACTTC
CSADPGHSYEQYF
>TRBJ2-3|-|TRBD2|TRBV5-1
TGCGCCAGCAGCTTTGACAGAGCGGGAGGGCCAGATACGCAGTATTTT
CASSFDRAGGPDTQYF
>TRBJ1-1|-|-|TRBV14
TGTGCCAGCAGCCAAGACGGGACTTTCTTT
CASSQDGTFF
>TRBJ2-3|many|-|TRBV5-1
TGCGCCAGCAGCTTGGCCGGACTCCGCACAGATACGCAGTATTTT
CASSLAGLRTDTQYF
>TRBJ2-1|few|TRBD2|TRBV9
TGTGCCAGCAGCACCCCACTAGCGGGAGGGGGAAATGAGCAGTTCTTC
CASSTPLAGGGNEQFF
>TRBJ2-5|-|TRBD1|TRBV27
TGTGCCAGCCGACAGGGGGTTTTTGAGACCCAGTACTTC
CASRQGVFETQYF
>TRBJ2-7|-|TRBD2|TRBV5-1
TGCGCCAGCAGCTTGGAAGCGGGAGTCCCCAATGAGCAGTACTTC
CASSLEAGVPNEQYF
>TRBJ2-7|few|TRBD2|TRBV10-1
TGCGCCAGCAGTGGGACTAGCGGGATGGAGCAGTACTTC
CASSGTSGMEQYF
>TRBJ2-2|few|TRBD1|TRBV4-1
TGCGCCAGCAGCCAAGAAGGAGGTCCCGGGACAGTGAACACCGGGGAGCTGTTTTTT
CASSQEGGPGTVNTGELFF
>TRBJ2-2|many|-|TRBV4-3
TGCGCCAGCAGCCAAGAGTTACTAGATCAGGGGACCGGGGAGCTGTTTTTT
CASSQELLDQGTGELFF
>TRBJ1-2|few|-|TRBV11-2
TGTGCCAGCAGCTTAGAGGGACCCGCGGGCTACACCTTC
CASSLEGPAGYTF
>TRBJ2-7|many|TRBD2|TRBV7-9
TGTGCCAGCATCGAAGCGGGAGTTCAGTACGAGCAGTACTTC
CASIEAGVQYEQYF
>TRBJ2-1|-|-|TRBV15
TGTGCCACCAGCAGAGATGGGCTAGCGTACAATGAGCAGTTCTTC
CATSRDGLAYNEQFF
>TRBJ1-4|few|TRBD1|TRBV12-3/TRBV12-4
TGTGCCAGCAGTTTAGGGACAGGGGGCCATGAAAAACTGTTTTTT
CASSLGTGGHEKLFF
>TRBJ2-1|many|-|TRBV20-1
TGCAGTGCCCTGATAAGGCATGAGCAGTTCTTC
CSALIRHEQFF
>TRBJ1-6|few|TRBD1|TRBV7-2
TGTGCCAGCAGCCCAGACAGGGTTGACTCACCCCTCCACTTT
CASSPDRVDSPLHF
>TRBJ2-3|few|-|TRBV5-4
TGTGCCAGCAGCTTTAGTCCCGGAGGCACAGATACGCAGTATTTT
CASSFSPGGTDTQYF
>TRBJ2-7|-|TRBD1|TRBV28
TGTGCCAGCCGAGCCGGCGACAGGGTAAAATACGAGCAGTACTTC
CASRAGDRVKYEQYF
>TRBJ1-3|once|-|TRBV11-2
TGTGCCAGCAGCTGGGGAGACTTCTCTGGAAACACCATATATTTT
CASSWGDFSGNTIYF
>TRBJ1-2|-|-|TRBV19
TGTGCCAGTAGTATGGAAACAGTAAACTATGGCTACACCTTC
CASSMETVNYGYTF
>TRBJ1-2|many|-|TRBV6-5
TGTGCCAGCAGTTACTCTGGGGGGTCTGGCTACACCTTC
CASSYSGGSGYTF
>TRBJ2-4|few|-|TRBV6-5
TGTGCCAGCAGTGACGCAGGGGCCGGCAAAAACATTCAGTACTTC
CASSDAGAGKNIQYF
>TRBJ2-4|-|TRBD1|TRBV7-8
TGTGCCAGCAGCTTCAGGGGGTCCAAAAACATTCAGTACTTC
CASSFRGSKNIQYF
>TRBJ2-5|-|-|TRBV20-1
TGCAGTGCTATTTCTAGGATCCGCCAAGAGACCCAGTACTTC
CSAISRIRQETQYF
>TRBJ1-1|few|-|TRBV5-1
TGCGCCAGCAGCTTGGCGTGGACGAAAAGTGACACTGAAGCTTTCTTT
CASSLAWTKSDTEAFF
>TRBJ2-7|many|-|TRBV7-2
TGTGCCAGCAGCCCAGACGGGTTACTGCAGTACTTC
CASSPDGLLQYF